A single sample is the source of the 16 T cell receptor beta chains below, sequenced in a study of cytomegalovirus exposure and HLA in healthy donors. PCR involved 60 Vbeta and 13 Jbeta primers. Profiling relied on immunoSEQ multiplex PCR, and the TCRdb table lists in-frame clones only, not all of them. Among 150,000 to 200,000 clones listed, over 70% were seen once. The sample taken for sequencing was PBMCs. These receptor sequences come from a man aged 30 to 45 in good health and CMV-seropositive.

V is TRBV7-9 and J is TRBJ1-6, with 7 positions matching TRBD1. Germline lookup yields CDR1 SEHNR and CDR2 FQNEAQ (reference sequence). The CDR3 length is 16 residues. Trimming took 5 bases from V and 9 from J; bases not matched to a gene: 13. CDR3 region: CASSPHRATGASPLHF. The DNA of the CDR3 is TGTGCCAGCAGCCCGCATCGGGCAACAGGGGCTTCACCCCTCCACTTT.

This clone is a singleton in its sample. The chain employs TRBV7-2 and TRBJ1-4, with TRBD1 identical over 10 bases. Trimming cost V 5 bases and J 8 bases; bases outside gene matches: 5. The CDR3 length is 14 residues. CDR1 SGHTA and CDR2 FQGNSA come from the germline V gene. The CDR3 is CASSVDRGQEKLFF. CDR3 nucleotides: TGTGCCAGCAGCGTTGACAGGGGGCAGGAAAAACTGTTTTTT.

The CDR3 sequence is CASSELNHLETEAFF. The CDR3 nucleotides read TGTGCCAGCAGTGAATTAAACCATTTGGAGACTGAAGCTTTCTTT. This rearrangement joins TRBV25-1 to TRBJ1-1, with D uncertain. The ends were cut back, 1 base at V and 5 bases at J, with 14 bases in the middle. The V gene's germline CDR1 is MGHDK and CDR2 SYGVNS. The CDR3 contains 15 residues.

This chain uses TRBV5-1 with TRBJ1-1, with D perhaps matching TRBD1 (6 bases). The CDR3 has 17 residues. Deletions cut 3 bases from V and 8 bases from J, with 26 bases between. Germline CDR1 reads SGHRS; CDR2 reads YFSETQ. The CDR3 protein is CASSSAPSGGAGREAFF. The CDR3 coding sequence is TGCGCCAGCAGCTCAGCACCCTCGGGGGGGGCCGGTCGGGAAGCTTTCTTT.

V is TRBV25-1 and J is TRBJ1-3, with 7 bases fitting TRBD1. Germline V gives CDR1 MGHDK, CDR2 SYGVNS. CDR3 size: 11 residues. V shed 6 bases and J 12 bases; nucleotides not matched to a gene: 5. The CDR3: CASRGGTDIYF. In nucleotides, the CDR3 is TGTGCCAGCAGGGGCGGGACAGACATATATTTT.

The chain links TRBV6-1 to TRBJ1-2, with 9 nucleotides matching TRBD1. V trimming: 6 bases; J trimming: 5 bases; junction bases outside the gene matches: 7. The CDR3 is 14 residues long. CDR1 and CDR2 from the germline V gene are MNHNS and SASEGT. The CDR3 bases are TGTGCCAGCAGCCGGGGACAGGGTCTTTATGGCTACACCTTC. This gives the protein CASSRGQGLYGYTF.

The chain has TRBV4-2 and TRBJ1-1, with a weak D call TRBD1 (6 bases). The V gene's germline CDR1 is LGHNA and CDR2 YNFKEQ. CDR3 size: 16 residues. V was clipped by 0 bases and J by 1 base, with 12 bases between them. CDR3 nucleotide sequence: TGTGCCAGCAGCCAAGACTTACGGGGGGCGAACACTGAAGCTTTCTTT. This sequence encodes CASSQDLRGANTEAFF.

The CDR3 coding sequence is TGCGCCAGCAGCCAAACAGAATCCTCTGGAAACACCATATATTTT. Protein sequence: CASSQTESSGNTIYF. The J gene is TRBJ1-3, the V gene TRBV4-3; D ambiguous. With 2 bases removed from V and 0 bases from J, the gap between germline ends came to 8 bases. Germline CDR1 reads LGHNA; CDR2 reads YSLEER. The CDR3 spans 15 residues.

V gene TRBV7-8 combines with J gene TRBJ1-5; 8 nucleotides align to TRBD1. There are 17 residues in the CDR3. CDR1 SGHVS and CDR2 FQNEAQ come from the germline V gene. The V segment lost 2 bases and the J segment 1 base; nucleotides outside the gene matches: 7. CDR3 sequence: CASSLLADRGSNQPQHF. DNA of the CDR3: TGTGCCAGCAGCTTACTAGCCGACAGGGGCAGCAATCAGCCCCAGCATTTT.

The chain joins TRBV2 to TRBJ1-4; 8 bases are a match to TRBD1. CDR3 length equals 14 residues. Germline V gives CDR1 SNHLY, CDR2 FYNNEI. Trimming took 5 bases from V and 8 from J; bases not matched to a gene: 7. In DNA, the CDR3 is TGTGCCAGCAGTACCGACAGGGGAGGCGAAAAACTGTTTTTT. Protein product: CASSTDRGGEKLFF.

The J gene is TRBJ2-5, the V gene TRBV11-2, with D perhaps being TRBD1 or TRBD2 (6 bases each). Trimming left V 5 bases short and J 4 bases short, with 11 bases between. CDR3 length: 13 residues. The germline CDR1 and CDR2 sequences are SGHAT and FQNNGV. The DNA of the CDR3 is TGTGCCAGCAGCATAGGGGGAGGAGAGACCCAGTACTTC. The encoded protein is CASSIGGGETQYF. The complete variable domain, with remaining parts taken from reference TRBV11-2 and TRBJ2-5, reads EAGVAQSPRYKIIEKRQSVAFWCNPISGHATLYWYQQILGQGPKLLIQFQNNGVVDDSQLPKDRFSAERLKGVDSTLKIQPAKLEDSAVYLCASSIGGGETQYFGPGTRLLVL.

The V gene is TRBV5-1, the J gene TRBJ2-2; 10 nucleotides line up with TRBD1. This CDR3 is 17 amino acids long. The germline V gene has CDR1 SGHRS and CDR2 YFSETQ. J was trimmed by 4 bases and V by 2 bases; bases with no gene match: 8. CDR3 amino acids: CASSLIIGQGGTGELFF. DNA for the CDR3: TGCGCCAGCAGCTTAATTATAGGACAGGGGGGCACCGGGGAGCTGTTTTTT.

As concerns this clone: Mismatch with germline at one junction end may stem from a read error. The chain has TRBV7-9 and TRBJ1-1; 8 nucleotides line up with TRBD1. The germline CDR1 and CDR2 sequences are SEHNR and FQNEAQ (reference sequence). The CDR3 has 15 amino acids. The CDR3 nucleotides read TGTTCCAGCAGCTTAGGCCAGGGGGCTCGGACTGAAGCTTTCTTT. Its protein is CSSSLGQGARTEAFF.

This chain uses TRBV4-1 with TRBJ1-3; D is undetermined. Germline CDR1 is MGHRA and CDR2 is YSYEKL. CDR3 size: 15 residues. V gave up 2 bases and J gave up 0 bases, with 8 bases separating them. The CDR3 coding sequence is TGCGCCAGCAGCCAACTTCTCGTCTCTGGAAACACCATATATTTT. Translation gives CASSQLLVSGNTIYF.

On this clone: Other DNA sequences in the same sample also yield this CDR3. V gene TRBV9 combines with J gene TRBJ2-3; TRBD2 matches at 14 bases. There are 15 residues in the CDR3. Germline V gene data show CDR1 as SGDLS and CDR2 as YYNGEE. V lost 3 bases and J lost 6; bases outside the gene matches: 3. In DNA form, the CDR3 reads TGTGCCAGCAGCGGGGGACTAGCGGGAGAGGATACGCAGTATTTT. This encodes CASSGGLAGEDTQYF.

The rearrangement joins TRBV6-5 to TRBJ1-4; D uncertain. Germline V gives CDR1 MNHEY, CDR2 SVGAGI. The germline V and J ends were trimmed by 8 bases and 8 bases, with 15 bases remaining between them. The CDR3 totals 13 residues. Written as DNA, the CDR3 is TGTGCCAGCTGCAGGTCCAGAGACGAAAAACTGTTTTTT. Translation gives CASCRSRDEKLFF.